This T cell receptor beta chain is drawn from a study of CD8 T cells in Susac syndrome. The authors carried out high-throughput sequencing of TCR beta. They applied it to CD8+ and CD4+ T cells obtained from blood. Diagnostic criteria defined recently for definite or probable disease were met by the Susac syndrome patients. Random hexamers served to reverse transcribe roughly 0.45 to 1 ug RNA. Amplification of TCR beta CDR3 across 54 Vbeta and 13 Jbeta was performed with immunoSEQ multiplex PCR. TCRdb fed the immunoSEQ multiplex PCR reads into MiXCR, producing one record per CDR3 protein. There are roughly 150,000 distinct CDR3 sequences in the sample; about 95% occur only once, and 0.16% lies in the top ten. The clonotype originates from a human donor with Susac syndrome. The sequencing input was CD4+ T cells from PBMCs.

The CDR3 DNA sequence: TGTGCCATCAGTGAGGTGGGATGGGAGACCCAGTACTTC. Its protein product is CAISEVGWETQYF. The chain couples TRBV10-3 to TRBJ2-5; D is unresolved. The germline gives CDR1 ENHRY, CDR2 SYGVKD. With 2 bases removed from V and 5 bases from J, the gap between germline ends came to 9 bases. The length of the CDR3 is 13 residues.